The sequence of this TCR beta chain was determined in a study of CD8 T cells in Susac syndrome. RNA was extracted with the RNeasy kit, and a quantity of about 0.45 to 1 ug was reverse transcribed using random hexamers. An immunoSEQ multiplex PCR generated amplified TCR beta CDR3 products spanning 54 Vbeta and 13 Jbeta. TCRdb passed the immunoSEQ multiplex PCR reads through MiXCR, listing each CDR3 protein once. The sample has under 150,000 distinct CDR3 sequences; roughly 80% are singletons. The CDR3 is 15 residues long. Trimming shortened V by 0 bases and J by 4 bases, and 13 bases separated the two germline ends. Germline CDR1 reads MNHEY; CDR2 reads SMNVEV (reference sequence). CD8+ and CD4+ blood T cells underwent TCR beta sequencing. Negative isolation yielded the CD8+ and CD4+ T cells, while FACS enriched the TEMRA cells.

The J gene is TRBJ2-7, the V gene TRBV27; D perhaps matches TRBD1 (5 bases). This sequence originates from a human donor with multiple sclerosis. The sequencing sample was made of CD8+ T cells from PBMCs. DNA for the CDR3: TGTGCCAGCAGTTTATCGATTCCGAGACAGTACGAGCAGTACTTC. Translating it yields CASSLSIPRQYEQYF.